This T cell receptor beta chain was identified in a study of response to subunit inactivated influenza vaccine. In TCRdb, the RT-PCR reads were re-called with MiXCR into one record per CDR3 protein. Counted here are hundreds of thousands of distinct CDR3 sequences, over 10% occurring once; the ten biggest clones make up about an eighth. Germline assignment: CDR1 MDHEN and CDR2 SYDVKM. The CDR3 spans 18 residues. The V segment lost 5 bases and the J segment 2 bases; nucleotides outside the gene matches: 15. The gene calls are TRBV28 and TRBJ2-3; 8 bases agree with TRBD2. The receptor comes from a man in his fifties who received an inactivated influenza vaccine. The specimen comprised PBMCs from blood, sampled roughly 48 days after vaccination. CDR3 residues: CASSPLGGGGPITDTQYF. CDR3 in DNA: TGTGCCAGCAGTCCCCTTGGGGGCGGGGGGCCAATCACAGATACGCAGTATTTT.